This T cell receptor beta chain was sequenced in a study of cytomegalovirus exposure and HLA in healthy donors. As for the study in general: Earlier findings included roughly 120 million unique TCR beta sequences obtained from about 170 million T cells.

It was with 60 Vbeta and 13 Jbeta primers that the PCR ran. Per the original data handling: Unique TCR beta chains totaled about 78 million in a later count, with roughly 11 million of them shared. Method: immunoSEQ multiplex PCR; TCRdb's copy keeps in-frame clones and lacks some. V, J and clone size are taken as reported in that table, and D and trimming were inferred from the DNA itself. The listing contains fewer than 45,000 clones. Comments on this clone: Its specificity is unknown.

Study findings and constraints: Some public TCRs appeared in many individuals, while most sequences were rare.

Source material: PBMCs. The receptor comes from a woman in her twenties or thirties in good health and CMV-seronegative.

The CDR3, as DNA: TGTGCCAGTTCCGGGACTAGGGTCAATGAGCAGTTCTTC. Translation gives CASSGTRVNEQFF. The J gene is TRBJ2-1, the V gene TRBV19, with TRBD2 identical over 8 bases. The V gene end was trimmed by 8 bases and the J gene end by 6 bases; junction bases not matched to a gene: 6. Germline V lookup: CDR1 LNHDA, CDR2 SQIVND (reference sequence). This CDR3 is built from 13 residues. The whole variable domain, filled in from reference TRBV19 and TRBJ2-1, reads DGGITQSPKYLFRKEGQNVTLSCEQNLNHDAMYWYRQDPGQGLRLIYYSQIVNDFQKGDIAEGYSVSREKKESFPLTVTSAQKNPTAFYLCASSGTRVNEQFFGPGTRLTVL.